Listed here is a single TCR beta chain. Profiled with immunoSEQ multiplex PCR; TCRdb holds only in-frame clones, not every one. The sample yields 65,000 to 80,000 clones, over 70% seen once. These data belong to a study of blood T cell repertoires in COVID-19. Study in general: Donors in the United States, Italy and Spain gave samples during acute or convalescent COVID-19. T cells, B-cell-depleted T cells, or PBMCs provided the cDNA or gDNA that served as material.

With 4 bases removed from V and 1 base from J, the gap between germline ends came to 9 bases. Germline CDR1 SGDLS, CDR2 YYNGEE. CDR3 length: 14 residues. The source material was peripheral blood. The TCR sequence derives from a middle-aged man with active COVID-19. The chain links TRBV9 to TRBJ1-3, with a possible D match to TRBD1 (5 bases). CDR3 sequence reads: CASSPGGSGNTIYF. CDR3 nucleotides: TGTGCCAGCAGCCCGGGGGGTTCTGGAAACACCATATATTTT.